Listed below are T cell receptor beta chains from one sample, sequenced in a study of blood T cell repertoires in COVID-19. Method: immunoSEQ multiplex PCR; TCRdb's copy keeps in-frame clones and lacks some. The repertoire includes approximately 89,000 clones, 87% of them detected once, and approximately 4.5% sits in the top ten. Sequenced: peripheral blood. The origin of the receptors is a man aged 65 to 85 with acute or convalescent COVID-19. CDR3s include the opening cysteine and the closing phenylalanine or tryptophan. Each record gives: V gene, J gene, D gene, clone size, CDR3 protein, CDR3 DNA. D genes are given only for firm matches. The size field is filled for only some rows; it gives once, few, many or a size class.

>TRBV10-3|TRBJ2-5|TRBD1|-
CAISAETGGAEETQYF
TGTGCCATCAGTGCGGAGACAGGGGGCGCAGAGGAGACCCAGTACTTC
>TRBV19|TRBJ1-2|-|-
CASSLEGIGGYTF
TGTGCCAGTAGTTTGGAGGGAATTGGTGGCTACACCTTC
>TRBV9|TRBJ2-7|-|-
CASSPRSYEHEQYF
TGTGCCAGCAGCCCCCGATCGTACGAGCACGAGCAGTACTTC
>TRBV7-2|TRBJ2-7|TRBD2|-
CASSLGDSGGTRDEQYF
TGTGCCAGCAGCTTAGGGGATAGCGGGGGGACTAGAGACGAGCAGTACTTC
>TRBV6-6|TRBJ1-5|-|-
CASSYSAGTSNQPQHF
TGTGCCAGCAGTTACTCGGCGGGGACCAGCAATCAGCCCCAGCATTTT
>TRBV5-5|TRBJ1-2|-|once
CASSLDWSNYGYTF
TGTGCCAGCAGCTTGGACTGGAGTAATTATGGCTACACCTTC
>TRBV6-5|TRBJ1-1|-|-
CASSIQVMNTEAFF
TGTGCCAGCAGTATACAGGTGATGAACACTGAAGCTTTCTTT
>TRBV29-1|TRBJ1-5|-|-
CSAMGGSNQPQHF
TGCAGCGCCATGGGGGGTAGCAATCAGCCCCAGCATTTT
>TRBV12-3/TRBV12-4|TRBJ1-6|-|-
CASSPSNSPLHF
TGTGCCAGCAGCCCGTCCAATTCACCCCTCCACTTT
>TRBV27|TRBJ1-3|-|-
CASTAVRISGNTIYF
TGTGCCAGCACCGCGGTACGTATCTCTGGAAACACCATATATTTT
>TRBV5-6|TRBJ2-3|-|once
CASSSPASPSTDTQYF
TGTGCCAGCAGCTCCCCGGCTAGCCCGAGCACAGATACGCAGTATTTT
>TRBV9|TRBJ2-1|TRBD2|-
CASSVTSGGARANEQFF
TGTGCCAGCAGCGTAACTAGCGGGGGGGCCAGGGCCAATGAGCAGTTCTTC
>TRBV4-1|TRBJ2-1|TRBD2|-
CASSQFDGGAYNEQFF
TGCGCCAGCAGCCAATTTGACGGGGGGGCCTACAATGAGCAGTTCTTC
>TRBV20-1|TRBJ1-1|-|-
CSARINEAFF
TGCAGTGCTAGAATAAATGAAGCTTTCTTT
>TRBV15|TRBJ1-4|TRBD1|-
CATSTRQGREKLFF
TGTGCCACCAGCACCCGACAGGGAAGGGAAAAACTGTTTTTT
>TRBV9|TRBJ1-2|-|-
CASSVERANYGYTF
TGTGCCAGCAGCGTAGAGAGAGCCAACTATGGCTACACCTTC
>TRBV12-3/TRBV12-4|TRBJ1-3|-|-
CASSHSGNTIYF
TGTGCCAGCAGCCACTCTGGAAACACCATATATTTT
>TRBV9|TRBJ1-1|TRBD1|-
CASSVVQGATEAFF
TGTGCCAGCAGCGTAGTACAGGGGGCCACTGAAGCTTTCTTT
>TRBV27|TRBJ1-2|TRBD1|-
CASSLYGTGGNYGYTF
TGTGCCAGCAGTTTATACGGGACAGGGGGCAACTATGGCTACACCTTC
>TRBV9|TRBJ2-1|TRBD1|-
CASSGRLLGQGHNEQFF
TGTGCCAGCAGCGGACGTTTACTGGGACAGGGACACAATGAGCAGTTCTTC
>TRBV6-6|TRBJ2-6|TRBD1|-
CASSRPRDRSGANVLTF
TGTGCCAGCAGTCGCCCCCGGGACAGATCTGGGGCCAACGTCCTGACTTTC
>TRBV5-1|TRBJ1-1|TRBD1|-
CASSLAVGTGSNTEAFF
TGCGCCAGCAGCTTGGCCGTCGGGACAGGGTCTAACACTGAAGCTTTCTTT
>TRBV5-1|TRBJ1-2|TRBD1|-
CASSPSQGAGGYTF
TGCGCCAGCAGCCCAAGCCAGGGGGCCGGGGGCTACACCTTC
>TRBV19|TRBJ1-5|TRBD1|-
CASSKSGGYQPQHF
TGTGCCAGTAGTAAGTCAGGGGGCTATCAGCCCCAGCATTTT
>TRBV6-5|TRBJ1-4|-|once
CASKKNGDEKLFF
TGTGCCAGCAAAAAAAACGGGGATGAAAAACTGTTTTTT
>TRBV5-4|TRBJ2-5|-|-
CASSLRAGVETQYF
TGTGCCAGCAGCTTGAGGGCCGGGGTTGAGACCCAGTACTTC
>TRBV6-5|TRBJ1-5|TRBD1|few
CASSSDRGSNQPQHF
TGTGCCAGCAGTTCCGACAGGGGCTCGAATCAGCCCCAGCATTTT
>TRBV6-5|TRBJ1-2|-|-
CASTERVAGYTF
TGTGCCAGCACCGAGAGGGTTGCTGGCTACACCTTC
>TRBV5-1|TRBJ1-6|-|-
CASSPEGTGLSPLHF
TGCGCCAGCAGCCCGGAAGGGACGGGACTTTCACCCCTCCACTTT
>TRBV9|TRBJ2-1|-|-
CASSERSYTHEQFF
TGTGCCAGCAGCGAGCGGAGTTATACCCATGAGCAGTTCTTC
>TRBV4-1|TRBJ1-4|TRBD1|-
CASSQTGTGDEKLFF
TGCGCCAGCAGCCAAACCGGGACAGGGGATGAAAAACTGTTTTTT
>TRBV5-4|TRBJ2-5|TRBD2|-
CASSLNRASGGSETQYF
TGTGCCAGCAGCTTGAATCGGGCTAGCGGGGGCTCTGAGACCCAGTACTTC
>TRBV14|TRBJ2-7|TRBD1|once
CASSHPHRPGQGGINPYEQYF
TGTGCCAGCAGCCATCCTCACCGCCCGGGACAGGGGGGAATTAATCCCTACGAGCAGTACTTC
>TRBV6-5|TRBJ2-1|TRBD2|-
CASRAGATYNEQFF
TGTGCCAGCAGAGCGGGGGCGACCTACAATGAGCAGTTCTTC
>TRBV6-5|TRBJ1-2|TRBD1|-
CASNADRGWDGYTF
TGTGCCAGCAATGCGGACAGGGGGTGGGATGGCTACACCTTC
>TRBV18|TRBJ2-6|TRBD1|-
CASSDVRTGVGANVLTF
TGTGCCAGCTCAGACGTGAGAACAGGGGTCGGGGCCAACGTCCTGACTTTC
>TRBV6-5|TRBJ1-6|-|-
CASSPRTARNSPLHF
TGTGCCAGCAGTCCCCGGACAGCGCGAAATTCACCCCTCCACTTT
>TRBV19|TRBJ1-4|-|-
CASSTPGSNEKLFF
TGTGCCAGTAGTACGCCGGGGAGTAATGAAAAACTGTTTTTT
>TRBV19|TRBJ2-7|-|-
CASRESTAISYEQYF
TGTGCCAGTCGCGAATCGACAGCCATCTCCTACGAGCAGTACTTC
>TRBV2|TRBJ2-7|-|-
CASTGTGAYEQYF
TGTGCCAGTACCGGGACTGGAGCCTACGAGCAGTACTTC
>TRBV6-5|TRBJ1-6|-|-
CASSKSSYNSPLHF
TGTGCCAGCAGTAAGAGCTCCTATAATTCACCCCTCCACTTT
>TRBV29-1|TRBJ1-5|-|few
CSVDTGANQPQHF
TGCAGCGTTGATACAGGCGCTAATCAGCCCCAGCATTTT
>TRBV28|TRBJ1-1|-|-
CASSLPGRGNTEAFF
TGTGCCAGCAGTCTACCCGGCAGGGGGAACACTGAAGCTTTCTTT
>TRBV9|TRBJ1-1|TRBD1|-
CASSVGVPGTGGSEAFF
TGTGCCAGCAGCGTAGGAGTTCCCGGGACAGGGGGCTCTGAAGCTTTCTTT
>TRBV28|TRBJ2-3|TRBD2|-
CASSPHLAGVLDTQYF
TGTGCCAGCAGTCCCCACCTAGCGGGAGTGTTAGATACGCAGTATTTT
>TRBV29-1|TRBJ2-3|-|-
CSVSLARADTQYF
TGCAGCGTTAGCCTAGCGCGGGCAGATACGCAGTATTTT
>TRBV12-3/TRBV12-4|TRBJ1-2|-|once
CASSRGDYGYTF
TGTGCCAGCAGCCGGGGGGACTATGGCTACACCTTC
>TRBV28|TRBJ2-7|-|few
CASNTFPYEQYF
TGTGCCAGCAACACCTTCCCCTACGAGCAGTACTTC
>TRBV4-1|TRBJ1-4|TRBD1|-
CASSQGTGVGEKLFF
TGCGCCAGCAGCCAGGGGACAGGGGTGGGTGAAAAACTGTTTTTT
>TRBV10-1|TRBJ1-2|-|-
CASSDGELDGYTF
TGCGCCAGCAGTGACGGGGAGTTGGATGGCTACACCTTC
>TRBV2|TRBJ2-1|TRBD2|once
CASSEVGTREQFF
TGTGCCAGCAGTGAAGTGGGGACTAGGGAGCAGTTCTTC
>TRBV5-1|TRBJ1-3|-|-
CASRTGQTFSGNTIYF
TGCGCCAGCAGAACAGGACAGACCTTCTCTGGAAACACCATATATTTT
>TRBV5-4|TRBJ1-3|-|few
CASSLDVSLSGNTIYF
TGTGCCAGCAGCTTGGATGTGTCCCTCTCTGGAAACACCATATATTTT
>TRBV12-3/TRBV12-4|TRBJ1-2|-|-
CASRPGRDRGYTF
TGTGCCAGCAGACCTGGACGGGATAGGGGCTACACCTTC
>TRBV30|TRBJ1-1|-|few
CASGGFTEAFF
TGTGCCTCCGGCGGATTCACTGAAGCTTTCTTT
>TRBV6-5|TRBJ1-2|TRBD1|-
CASRPGQALTGYTF
TGTGCCAGCAGGCCGGGACAGGCTTTAACCGGCTACACCTTC
>TRBV5-1|TRBJ2-1|TRBD2|-
CASSLGTRQYNEQFF
TGCGCCAGCAGCTTGGGGACTAGGCAATACAATGAGCAGTTCTTC
>TRBV9|TRBJ1-1|-|-
CASSVATGYTEAFF
TGTGCCAGCAGCGTAGCCACAGGGTACACTGAAGCTTTCTTT
>TRBV5-1|TRBJ2-3|-|once
CASKEGTGPDTQYF
TGCGCCAGCAAGGAGGGGACCGGGCCAGATACGCAGTATTTT
>TRBV7-3|TRBJ2-3|-|-
CASSLTAVISTDTQYF
TGTGCCAGCAGCCTAACAGCGGTGATTAGCACAGATACGCAGTATTTT